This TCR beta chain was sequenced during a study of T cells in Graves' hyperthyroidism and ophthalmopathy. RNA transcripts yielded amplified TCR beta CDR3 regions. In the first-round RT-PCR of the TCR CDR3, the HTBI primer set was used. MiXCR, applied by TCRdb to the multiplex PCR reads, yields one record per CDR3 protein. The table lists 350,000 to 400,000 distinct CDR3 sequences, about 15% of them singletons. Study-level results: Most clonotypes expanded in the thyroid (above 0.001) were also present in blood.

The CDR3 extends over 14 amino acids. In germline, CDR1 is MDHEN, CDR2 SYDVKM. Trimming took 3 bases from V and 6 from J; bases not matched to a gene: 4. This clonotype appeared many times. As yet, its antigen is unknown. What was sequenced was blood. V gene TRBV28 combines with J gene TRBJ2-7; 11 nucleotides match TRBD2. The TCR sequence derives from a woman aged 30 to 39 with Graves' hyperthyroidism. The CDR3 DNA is TGTGCCAGCAGTTTGACTAGCGGGATCGGCGAGCAGTACTTC. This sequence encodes CASSLTSGIGEQYF.